This T cell receptor (beta chain) was obtained from a study of CD8 T cells in Susac syndrome. The CDR3 is 14 residues long. The V end was cut by 0 bases, the J end by 11 bases, with 16 bases between. Germline V gene lookup returns CDR1 LGHDT and CDR2 YNNKEL (reference sequence). Study results and caveats: The study conceded that relatively few individuals underwent its TCR sequencing and HLA analysis.

A note on this clonotype: Antigen: not known.

After extraction with the RNeasy kit, about 0.5 to 1 ug of the RNA was reverse transcribed using random hexamers. MiXCR, applied by TCRdb to the immunoSEQ multiplex PCR reads, yields one record per CDR3 protein. The top ten clones hold 0.15% of a sample with some 150,000 distinct CDR3 sequences, about 95% of them seen once. The genes are TRBV3-1 and TRBJ1-1; D perhaps matches TRBD1 (6 bases). The origin of this receptor is a human donor with multiple sclerosis. Sequencing input: CD8+ T cells from PBMCs. CDR3 sequence reads: CASSQDRYREPAFF. The CDR3 DNA is TGTGCCAGCAGCCAAGATAGGTACAGGGAGCCGGCTTTCTTT.